The source of this T cell receptor (beta chain) is a study of regulatory T cells in long-lasting Graves disease. Study-wide results and limits: The study found persistent patients shared more public clonotypes (about 3,000) than new patients (nearly 1,000). Rather than thyroid tissue, only peripheral blood underwent study.

Time point noted: persistent/refractory GD, antithyroid drugs over 5 years with positive TRAb. TCR sequences were obtained from RNA taken from PBMCs. Remarks on this clonotype: The antigen remains undetermined.

Relying on iRepertoire HTBI primers and Arm-PCR of CDR3 regions, the team built TCR beta libraries. How the authors handled the data: Identification yielded around 64 TRBV and 14 TRBJ segments across samples. TCRdb recomputed calls from the multiplex PCR reads with MiXCR, one row per CDR3 protein. TCRdb, not the authors, supplied the V and J calls. Altogether a few hundred thousand distinct CDR3 sequences are present, around a fifth being singletons, with the ten largest covering around 15%. The germline V gene has CDR1 DFQATT and CDR2 SNEGSKA (reference sequence). J lost 3 bases, V lost 5 bases, and 3 bases had no gene match. CDR3 length: 14 residues.

The chain has TRBV20-1 and TRBJ2-7, with 14 bases aligning to TRBD2. This clonotype originated in a female donor with Graves disease. The source was peripheral blood mononuclear cells (PBMCs), collected when the disease was refractory, from a patient treated with antithyroid drugs. CDR3 protein: CSAAGLAGDYEQYF. CDR3 sequence (DNA): TGCAGTGCTGCGGGACTAGCGGGAGACTACGAGCAGTACTTC.